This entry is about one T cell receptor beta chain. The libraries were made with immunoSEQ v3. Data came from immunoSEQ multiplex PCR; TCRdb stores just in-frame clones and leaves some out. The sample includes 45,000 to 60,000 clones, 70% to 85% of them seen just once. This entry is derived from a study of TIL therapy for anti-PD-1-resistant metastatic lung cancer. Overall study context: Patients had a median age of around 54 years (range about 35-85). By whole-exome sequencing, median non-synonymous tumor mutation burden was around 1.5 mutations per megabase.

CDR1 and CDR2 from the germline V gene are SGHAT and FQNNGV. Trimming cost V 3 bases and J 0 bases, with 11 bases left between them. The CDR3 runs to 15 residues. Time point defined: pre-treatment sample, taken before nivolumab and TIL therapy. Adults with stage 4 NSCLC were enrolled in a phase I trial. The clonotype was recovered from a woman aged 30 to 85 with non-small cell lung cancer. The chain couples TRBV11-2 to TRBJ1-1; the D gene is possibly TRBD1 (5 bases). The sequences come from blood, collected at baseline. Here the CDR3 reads CASSFRRQMNTEAFF. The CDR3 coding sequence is TGTGCCAGCAGCTTTAGGAGACAGATGAACACTGAAGCTTTCTTT.